One and the same sample provided the 32 T cell receptor beta chains below, sequenced in a study of blood T cell repertoires in COVID-19. Clones were sequenced by immunoSEQ multiplex PCR, and TCRdb holds only the in-frame ones, with some missing. Among hundreds of thousands of clones listed, more than 80% were seen once. The material sequenced was peripheral blood. All receptors come from a woman older than 75 with acute or convalescent COVID-19.

This clone was seen a few times. The V gene is TRBV7-2, the J gene TRBJ1-3; D ambiguous. The V and J ends lost 1 base and 2 bases respectively, with 9 bases between them. This CDR3 contains 15 residues. The germline V gene has CDR1 SGHTA and CDR2 FQGNSA. The CDR3 DNA follows: TGTGCCAGCAGCTTAGGTCCCCAGGCTGGAAACACCATATATTTT. Amino acids: CASSLGPQAGNTIYF.

V is TRBV5-1 and J is TRBJ2-3; D unclear. The CDR3 extends over 15 amino acids. The germline gives CDR1 SGHRS, CDR2 YFSETQ. Trimming pared 2 bases from V and 0 bases from J, leaving 10 bases between. CDR3 amino acids: CASSLRTESTDTQYF. In nucleotides, the CDR3 is TGCGCCAGCAGCTTAAGAACAGAGAGCACAGATACGCAGTATTTT.

V and J are TRBV30 and TRBJ1-1; TRBD1 might be the D (5 bases). The V end was cut by 8 bases, the J end by 4 bases, with 11 bases between. The germline CDR1 and CDR2 sequences are GTSNPN and SVGIG (reference sequence). The CDR3 length is 11 residues. The CDR3 DNA is TGTGCCCAATCTGGGGCCACTGAAGCTTTCTTT. The encoded protein is CAQSGATEAFF.

V and J are TRBV6-6 and TRBJ2-1; 7 bases line up with TRBD1. CDR1 and CDR2 from the germline V gene are MNHNY and SVGAGI (reference sequence). J was trimmed by 3 bases and V by 5 bases; bases with no gene match: 4. The CDR3 length is 14 residues. CDR3 DNA: TGTGCCAGCAGTCCGGGACAGAACTACAATGAGCAGTTCTTC. Amino acid sequence: CASSPGQNYNEQFF.

This clone was seen a single time. This rearrangement joins TRBV9 to TRBJ2-7; tentative D call: TRBD1 (6 bases). Germline lookup yields CDR1 SGDLS and CDR2 YYNGEE. This CDR3 region has 18 residues. The V gene lost 3 bases and the J gene lost 2 bases, with 24 bases spanning the gap. The CDR3 region has the DNA TGTGCCAGCAGCGCCCATCCCGGTGGGACAACTCAGGCCTACGAGCAGTACTTC. It is translated as CASSAHPGGTTQAYEQYF.

This chain links TRBV7-3 with TRBJ2-2, with D possibly matching TRBD1 (6 bases). CDR3 length equals 15 residues. Germline V lookup: CDR1 SGHTA, CDR2 FQGTGA. The V end was cut by 2 bases, the J end by 5 bases, with 12 bases between. The CDR3 sequence: CASSLSGAPTGELFF. The CDR3 DNA sequence: TGTGCCAGCAGCTTATCAGGGGCGCCGACCGGGGAGCTGTTTTTT. Full variable domain (outside the CDR3, taken from reference TRBV7-3 and TRBJ2-2): GAGVSQTPSNKVTEKGKYVELRCDPISGHTALYWYRQSLGQGPEFLIYFQGTGAADDSGLPNDRFFAVRPEGSVSTLKIQRTERGDSAVYLCASSLSGAPTGELFFGEGSRLTVL.

The chain has TRBV11-3 and TRBJ2-1; TRBD2 is a possible D gene (6 bases). This CDR3 has 17 residues. Germline assignment: CDR1 SGHNT and CDR2 YENEEA. Trimming left V 0 bases short and J 3 bases short, with 15 bases between. The CDR3 protein is CASSLDLAGGFYNEQFF. The CDR3 DNA follows: TGTGCCAGCAGCTTAGATCTAGCCGGGGGATTCTACAATGAGCAGTTCTTC.

The chain carries TRBV11-2 and TRBJ2-3, with 11 bases that match TRBD2. The V segment lost 5 bases and the J segment 5 bases; nucleotides outside the gene matches: 3. This CDR3 has 14 residues. Germline CDR1 reads SGHAT; CDR2 reads FQNNGV. In DNA, the CDR3 is TGTGCCAGCAGCGACGGACTAGCGGGAGATACGCAGTATTTT. This translates into CASSDGLAGDTQYF.

The CDR3 coding sequence is TGCGCCAGCAGCCCCGGGGGACAGTTAAAGACGGCTAATGAAAAACTGTTTTTT. As protein: CASSPGGQLKTANEKLFF. V usage is TRBV5-1 and J usage is TRBJ1-4, with TRBD1 identical over 7 bases. The CDR3 extends over 18 amino acids. Germline loops: CDR1 SGHRS, CDR2 YFSETQ. V shed 4 bases, J shed 3 bases, and the junction held 15 bases outside the gene matches.

About this clone: This CDR3 is also generated by other DNA sequences in the sample. The rearrangement links TRBV19 to TRBJ2-5; possible D gene TRBD2, 6 bases. Trimming removed 3 bases at V and 5 bases at J, with 7 bases between. The germline V gene encodes CDR1 LNHDA and CDR2 SQIVND (reference sequence). This CDR3 is built from 12 residues. CDR3 in amino acids: CASSIGRETQYF. CDR3 nucleotide sequence: TGTGCCAGTAGTATTGGGAGGGAGACCCAGTACTTC.

The chain employs TRBV7-2 and TRBJ1-1; no definite D call. Germline V gives CDR1 SGHTA, CDR2 FQGNSA. The CDR3 length is 14 residues. Trimming cost V 2 bases and J 0 bases, with 7 bases left between them. This CDR3 reads CASSLIGVNTEAFF. The CDR3, as DNA: TGTGCCAGCAGCTTAATAGGAGTGAACACTGAAGCTTTCTTT.

The rearrangement links TRBV5-1 to TRBJ2-7; 9 bases agree with TRBD1. Germline CDR1 reads SGHRS; CDR2 reads YFSETQ. V gave up 4 bases and J gave up 6 bases; unmatched junction bases: 8. The CDR3 has 14 amino acids. The DNA for the CDR3 is TGCGCCAGCAGCGTCTTTGGACAGGGGCGCGAGCAGTACTTC. Protein sequence: CASSVFGQGREQYF.

The CDR3 sequence is CASSTSGTGGEGGNTIYF. Here the CDR3 DNA reads TGCGCCAGCAGCACCTCCGGGACAGGGGGCGAAGGTGGAAACACCATATATTTT. The chain has TRBV5-1 and TRBJ1-3, with TRBD1 matching over 12 bases. The CDR3 covers 18 residues. Germline V gives CDR1 SGHRS, CDR2 YFSETQ. Germline trimming cut 4 bases from V and 3 bases from J; bases unmatched to any gene: 11.

This chain connects TRBV29-1 to TRBJ2-3, with 9 nucleotides matching TRBD2. In germline, CDR1 is SQVTM, CDR2 ANQGSEA. With 7 bases clipped from V and 2 bases from J, the junction kept 4 bases outside the gene matches. The CDR3 has 13 residues. Here the CDR3 reads CSAGLAHTDTQYF. For the CDR3, the DNA is TGCAGCGCGGGACTAGCCCACACAGATACGCAGTATTTT.

The chain couples TRBV7-9 to TRBJ1-1; D ambiguous. The CDR3 consists of 16 residues. Between the trimmed V and J ends, which lost 4 bases and 0 bases, there was a span of 15 bases. Germline V lookup: CDR1 SEHNR, CDR2 FQNEAQ (reference sequence). The DNA for the CDR3 is TGTGCCAGCAGCTCCGGTTCGGCGCAGGTGAACACTGAAGCTTTCTTT. Its translation is CASSSGSAQVNTEAFF.

This chain connects TRBV7-2 to TRBJ2-5; a weak D match, TRBD2 (6 bases). CDR3 length: 14 residues. V was clipped by 4 bases and J by 0 bases, with 9 bases between them. From germline, CDR1 is SGHTA and CDR2 FQGNSA. CDR3 region: CASSSGLYQETQYF. The CDR3 DNA reads TGTGCCAGCAGCTCGGGACTCTACCAAGAGACCCAGTACTTC.

The gene calls are TRBV3-1 (or the pseudogene TRBV3-2) and TRBJ2-5, with unresolved D. Germline V gives CDR1 LGHDT, CDR2 YNNKEL (reference sequence). Deletions cut 8 bases from V and 2 bases from J, with 9 bases between. CDR3 size: 12 residues. This chain's CDR3 is CASSDMQETQYF. CDR3 DNA: TGTGCCAGCTCAGACATGCAAGAGACCCAGTACTTC.

The chain has TRBV6-1 and TRBJ1-1; TRBD1 agrees at 7 bases. In germline, CDR1 is MNHNS, CDR2 SASEGT. J was trimmed by 0 bases and V by 3 bases; bases with no gene match: 4. The CDR3 is 15 residues long. The CDR3 DNA reads as TGTGCCAGCAGTGAGAGGACAGGCGTGAACACTGAAGCTTTCTTT. Translation gives CASSERTGVNTEAFF.

The chain joins TRBV7-3 to TRBJ2-1, with D possibly matching TRBD1 (5 bases). The ends were cut back, 3 bases at V and 5 bases at J, with 11 bases in the middle. Germline V gene sequence: CDR1 SGHTA, CDR2 FQGTGA. This CDR3 contains 14 residues. This CDR3 reads CASSFTGLNNEQFF. Here the CDR3 DNA reads TGTGCCAGCAGCTTTACAGGCCTTAACAATGAGCAGTTCTTC.

This sequence joins TRBV10-3 and TRBJ1-6, with TRBD1 matching over 10 bases. CDR1 is ENHRY and CDR2 is SYGVKD in the germline V gene. The CDR3 is 16 amino acids. J gave up 6 bases and V 2 bases, and 4 bases lay outside the gene matches. CDR3 region: CAISERTGGLNSPLHF. In nucleotides, the CDR3 is TGTGCCATCAGTGAGAGGACAGGGGGTCTTAATTCACCCCTCCACTTT.

This chain links TRBV6-2 or TRBV6-3 with TRBJ2-7; unclear D gene. CDR1 is MNHEY, CDR2 SVGEGT, per germline. CDR3 length: 15 amino acids. Between the trimmed V and J ends, which lost 4 bases and 3 bases, there was a span of 16 bases. The chain's CDR3 is CASSSVTRGGYEQYF. The CDR3 nucleotides are TGTGCCAGCAGTTCGGTCACCCGCGGTGGCTACGAGCAGTACTTC.

The chain carries TRBV19 and TRBJ1-2, with D perhaps matching TRBD1 (6 bases). V dropped 5 bases and J dropped 0 bases, with 19 bases sitting between them. Germline values: CDR1 LNHDA, CDR2 SQIVND (reference sequence). CDR3 length: 17 amino acids. The CDR3 protein is CASSSLQGFGANYGYTF. In DNA, the CDR3 is TGTGCCAGTAGTTCACTACAGGGTTTTGGGGCTAACTATGGCTACACCTTC.

The V and J genes are TRBV3-1 (or the pseudogene TRBV3-2) and TRBJ2-5; D gene unclear. V lost 4 bases to trimming and J lost 0 bases, with 9 bases between them. This CDR3 contains 14 residues. Germline V gives CDR1 LGHDT, CDR2 YNNKEL (reference sequence). The CDR3 reads CASSPRHNQETQYF. The DNA of the CDR3 is TGTGCCAGCAGCCCCCGACATAACCAAGAGACCCAGTACTTC.

Details on this clone: A much more abundant neighbour one base away suggests this may be a read error. V and J are TRBV12-3 or TRBV12-4 and TRBJ1-2; TRBD1 might be the D (5 bases). Trimming shortened V by 6 bases and J by 4 bases, and 9 bases separated the two germline ends. The CDR3 is 12 amino acids. The DNA for the CDR3 is TGTGCCAGCAGCAAGGACACCTATGGCTACACCTTC. Its protein product is CASSKDTYGYTF.

The CDR3 loop reads CATSRDATSGRINEQFF. The CDR3 DNA follows: TGTGCCACCAGCAGAGATGCGACTAGCGGGAGGATTAATGAGCAGTTCTTC. The chain uses TRBV15 and TRBJ2-1; 13 bases match TRBD2. With 0 bases clipped from V and 7 bases from J, the junction kept 6 bases outside the gene matches. Germline CDR1 is LNHNV and CDR2 is YYDKDF (reference sequence). The CDR3 length is 17 residues.

The chain recombines TRBV30 with TRBJ1-2; D not certain. Germline lookup yields CDR1 GTSNPN and CDR2 SVGIG (reference sequence). CDR3 length equals 11 residues. Deletions cut 5 bases from V and 2 bases from J, with 6 bases between. This CDR3 reads CAWGSNYGYTF. The CDR3 DNA reads TGTGCCTGGGGCTCCAACTATGGCTACACCTTC.

With regard to this clone: The final CDR3 position lacks the conserved phenylalanine or tryptophan, pointing to a likely read error. No DNA is shown, since the ends of the CDR3 on it are uncertain; the CDR3 is the one TCRdb lists. The chain combines TRBV7-9 with TRBJ1-2; no check of the table's D call, TRBD1, against the DNA was made. The CDR3 contains 13 residues when both ends are counted. The germline V gene has CDR1 SEHNR and CDR2 FQNEAQ (reference sequence). CDR3 region: CASSLEGGGPVIS.

The rearrangement joins TRBV5-1 to TRBJ1-1; 8 bases fit TRBD1. CDR3 size: 15 residues. Unmatched junction bases numbered 9, after V lost 4 bases and J lost 4 bases. Germline V gene sequence: CDR1 SGHRS, CDR2 YFSETQ. CDR3 protein: CASSQTGAVGTEAFF. In DNA, the CDR3 is TGCGCCAGCAGCCAGACAGGGGCTGTGGGCACTGAAGCTTTCTTT.

The chain couples TRBV11-2 to TRBJ2-7, with 12 bases fitting TRBD2. Unmatched junction bases numbered 7, after V lost 3 bases and J lost 4 bases. The V gene's germline CDR1 is SGHAT and CDR2 FQNNGV. This CDR3 is 16 amino acids long. For the CDR3, the DNA is TGTGCCAGCAGCTTGGCCGGACTAGCGGGACAGTACGAGCAGTACTTC. The encoded protein is CASSLAGLAGQYEQYF.

The chain links TRBV9 to TRBJ1-2; perhaps TRBD1 as D (5 bases). Trimming took off 5 bases at V and 3 bases at J, with 17 bases between the two ends. CDR3 size: 15 residues. Germline CDR1 reads SGDLS; CDR2 reads YYNGEE. The DNA for the CDR3 is TGTGCCAGCAGTGGACCAGGCGGGGGATACTATGGCTACACCTTC. Its protein is CASSGPGGGYYGYTF.

This clone showed up just once. For the CDR3, the DNA is TGCGCCAGCAGCTTGGCCGCGACGGGGAGCTCCTACGAGCAGTACTTC. This encodes CASSLAATGSSYEQYF. This chain connects TRBV5-1 to TRBJ2-7, with D possibly matching TRBD2 (5 bases). This CDR3 contains 16 residues. The V and J ends lost 0 bases and 0 bases respectively, with 13 bases between them. Germline CDR1 reads SGHRS; CDR2 reads YFSETQ. Looking up the rest from reference TRBV5-1 and TRBJ2-7 gives the full variable domain: KAGVTQTPRYLIKTRGQQVTLSCSPISGHRSVSWYQQTPGQGLQFLFEYFSETQRNKGNFPGRFSGRQFSNSRSEMNVSTLELGDSALYLCASSLAATGSSYEQYFGPGTRLTVT.

The chain is built from TRBV19 and TRBJ1-1, with 9 bases lining up with TRBD1. V trimming: 7 bases; J trimming: 5 bases; junction bases outside the gene matches: 14. The CDR3 is made up of 16 amino acids. Germline V gene sequence: CDR1 LNHDA, CDR2 SQIVND (reference sequence). Written as DNA, the CDR3 is TGTGCCAGTATTGATCCCGCCGGGACAGGGTTAACTGAAGCTTTCTTT. Its protein is CASIDPAGTGLTEAFF. Full variable domain (remainder filled in from reference TRBV19 and TRBJ1-1): DGGITQSPKYLFRKEGQNVTLSCEQNLNHDAMYWYRQDPGQGLRLIYYSQIVNDFQKGDIAEGYSVSREKKESFPLTVTSAQKNPTAFYLCASIDPAGTGLTEAFFGQGTRLTVV.